There are many counts of the clone carrying this T cell receptor beta chain. Its specificity is not known. The sample belongs to a study of T-cell reconstitution after alpha-beta-depleted transplantation in children. Study findings and constraints: Newly made T cells mostly supplied T-cell counts and diversity one year after transplant.

Unique molecular identifiers were incorporated when the TCRbeta library was constructed. Each CDR3 protein is one row after TCRdb ran MiXCR on the PCR reads. The data contain hundreds of thousands of distinct CDR3 sequences, around 13% of them singletons. The source of this sequence is a girl aged 2 to 9 with congenital amegakaryocytic thrombocytopenia, due to receive a stem cell transplant. Sequencing was performed on PBMCs, taken before TCRalphabeta/CD19-depleted stem cell transplant.

The CDR3 region is CASSLLGAGANVLTF. In DNA, the CDR3 is TGCGCCAGCAGCTTACTGGGGGCTGGGGCCAACGTCCTGACTTTC. The chain carries TRBV5-1 and TRBJ2-6; D possibly matches TRBD1 or TRBD2 (5 bases each). CDR1 and CDR2 (germline): SGHRS, YFSETQ. V lost 2 bases and J 2 bases, leaving 8 bases between the germline ends. The CDR3 extends over 15 amino acids.